This entry concerns a single T cell receptor (beta chain). Its specificity is unknown. These data are taken from a study of post-analysis software for immune sequencing data. The CDR3 is 15 residues long. Germline V CDR1 and CDR2: MDHEN, SYDVKM. Trimming shortened V by 6 bases and J by 3 bases, and 12 bases separated the two germline ends. Findings and limits, study-wide: A handful of TRBV segments were significantly more frequent in patients than in controls. TRBV5-6, TRBV5-1 and TRBV20-1 were among these segments.

The TCR beta cDNA libraries contained unique molecular identifiers. One entry per CDR3 protein results from TCRdb running MiXCR on the PCR reads. The profile shows a few hundred thousand distinct CDR3 sequences, 30% to 45% of them singletons. Sequencing was carried out using blood. This receptor was identified in a girl aged 5-17 years with multiple sclerosis. The genes are TRBV28 and TRBJ2-6, with a weak D call TRBD1 (6 bases). The CDR3 region has the DNA TGTGCCAGCAGCCGAAACAGGGTTGGGGCCAACGTCCTGACTTTC. Translation: CASSRNRVGANVLTF.